This T cell receptor beta chain was profiled in a study of identical twins. TCRdb processed the 5' RACE reads anew with MiXCR; each CDR3 protein has one entry. The sample has under 500,000 distinct CDR3 sequences, 14% seen once. CDR3 length: 12 amino acids. With 3 bases removed from V and 5 bases from J, the gap between germline ends came to 7 bases. Germline CDR1 and CDR2: KGHSH and LQKENI. This same sample was also taken into another study, of yellow fever vaccine responses in identical twins.

This receptor was taken from a woman younger than 35 in good health. The V gene is TRBV18, the J gene TRBJ1-1, with D perhaps matching TRBD1 (5 bases). Sequencing was performed on CD4+ T cells sorted from blood. Here the CDR3 reads CASSPRETEAFF. DNA for the CDR3: TGTGCCAGCTCACCCAGGGAAACTGAAGCTTTCTTT. The full variable domain, completed using reference TRBV18 and TRBJ1-1, is NAGVMQNPRHLVRRRGQEARLRCSPMKGHSHVYWYRQLPEEGLKFMVYLQKENIIDESGMPKERFSAEFPKEGPSILRIQQVVRGDSAAYFCASSPRETEAFFGQGTRLTVV.